The clone carrying this T cell receptor (beta chain) occurred a few times. Its antigen remains unknown. This sample is drawn from a study of beta chain features in type 1 diabetes. Study-wide findings and caveats: Moderate but significant shortening of TCRB CDR3s was recorded in all four CD4+ subsets from Type 1 diabetes patients. For type 1 diabetes patients, VDJ junctions showed fewer insertions and more deletions.

This CDR3 has 15 amino acids. CDR1 LGHNT and CDR2 FRNRAP come from the germline V gene. The V end lost 3 bases, the J end lost 2 bases, and 13 bases lay between the germline ends. Expressed TCRB transcripts were sequenced after all isolated RNA was converted to cDNA. The method was immunoSEQ multiplex PCR; TCRdb's version includes in-frame clones alone and lacks a portion of them. In the table there are about 660,000 clones, around an eighth of which are singletons. The source of this sequence is a man younger than 30 with type 1 diabetes. Specimen: naive CD4+ T cells from blood. The J gene is TRBJ2-5, the V gene TRBV12-5; the D call may be TRBD1 or TRBD2 (5 bases each). The chain's CDR3 is CASGFGATAQETQYF. The CDR3 coding sequence is TGTGCTAGTGGTTTCGGGGCCACAGCTCAAGAGACCCAGTACTTC.